A single sample gave rise to the 5 T cell receptor beta chains below, sequenced in a study of human T cells and chemical hapten exposure. A single record per CDR3 protein comes from TCRdb applying MiXCR to the RACE reads. Of about 360,000 distinct CDR3 sequences in the sample, more than 4.5% were seen once. The time point here: patch test 1, 2 weeks after DPC sensitization. As for treatment: therapeutic diphenylcyclopropenone sensitization with weekly scalp DPC. The sequencing here drew on whole blood, taken in connection with sensitization to the hapten diphenylcyclopropenone (DPC). The source of these receptors is a woman in her fifties or sixties with alopecia areata. Some clones in this sample may be carry-over from other donors' samples.

This clonotype was observed a few times. The CDR3 reads CASSFSPGEQYF. The CDR3 nucleotides read TGTGCCAGCAGTTTCTCGCCTGGCGAGCAGTACTTC. This chain links TRBV12-3 or TRBV12-4 with TRBJ2-7, with no clear D. Trimming stripped 3 bases from V and 6 bases from J, with 9 bases between. This CDR3 is 12 amino acids long.

This clonotype was picked up many times. The chain links TRBV27 to TRBJ1-6; D is perhaps TRBD1 (5 bases). CDR1 and CDR2 from the germline V gene are MNHEY and SMNVEV (reference sequence). This CDR3 has 13 amino acids. Trimming removed 3 bases from V and 10 bases from J, with 10 bases in between. The CDR3 sequence: CASSLGRQSPLHF. As DNA, the CDR3 is TGTGCCAGCAGTTTGGGGCGGCAATCACCCCTCCACTTT.

This clonotype was detected ten times or more. This sequence joins TRBV7-9 and TRBJ1-1; TRBD1 is a possible D gene (5 bases). CDR1 and CDR2 from the germline V gene are SEHNR and FQNEAQ (reference sequence). With 1 base removed from V and 8 bases from J, the gap between germline ends came to 11 bases. This CDR3 comprises 13 residues. CDR3 sequence reads: CASSLVGDQEAFF. CDR3 bases: TGTGCCAGCAGCTTAGTAGGGGACCAGGAAGCTTTCTTT.

This clonotype was found a few times. The chain combines TRBV3-1 with TRBJ2-4; D remains unclear. Trimming shortened V by 1 base and J by 6 bases, and 10 bases separated the two germline ends. This CDR3 is built from 14 residues. The germline V gene encodes CDR1 LGHDT and CDR2 YNNKEL (reference sequence). CDR3 in DNA: TGTGCCAGCAGCCAAGGGAGAGGCCGAAACATTCAGTACTTC. Translation: CASSQGRGRNIQYF.

This clonotype occurred many times. V is TRBV20-1 and J is TRBJ2-3; 13 positions match TRBD2. Germline V lookup: CDR1 DFQATT, CDR2 SNEGSKA (reference sequence). Trimming took 3 bases from V and 0 from J; bases not matched to a gene: 3. The CDR3 loop spans 16 amino acids. CDR3 DNA: TGCAGTGCTAGGGGGACTAGCGGGAAAAGCACAGATACGCAGTATTTT. Translation gives CSARGTSGKSTDTQYF.